The 27 T cell receptor beta chains presented below share a single source sample, sequenced in a study of blood T cell repertoires in COVID-19. The table came from immunoSEQ multiplex PCR; TCRdb's copy has only in-frame clones and leaves some out. The table has 180,000 or so clones, approximately 88% seen once. Sequences were obtained from PBMCs or T cells enriched from blood (not recorded which). The receptors derive from a woman aged 60-70 years who had recovered from COVID-19.

This rearrangement joins TRBV2 to TRBJ2-7; D ambiguous. V was trimmed by 4 bases and J by 1 base, leaving 11 bases between them. Germline V gene data show CDR1 as SNHLY and CDR2 as FYNNEI. The CDR3 is 14 amino acids. CDR3 DNA sequence: TGTGCCAGCAGTGCGACGGGTGGATCCTACGAGCAGTACTTC. It encodes CASSATGGSYEQYF.

The chain uses TRBV11-2 and TRBJ1-6; perhaps TRBD1 as D (6 bases). Deletions cut 1 base from V and 9 bases from J, with 16 bases between. Germline V gene lookup returns CDR1 SGHAT and CDR2 FQNNGV. The CDR3 is made up of 16 amino acids. The CDR3 reads CASSLARTAEGSPLHF. CDR3 nucleotide sequence: TGTGCCAGCAGCTTAGCCCGGACAGCAGAGGGTTCACCCCTCCACTTT.

CDR3 sequence reads: CASRRTGGFYEQYF. The CDR3 bases are TGTGCCAGCAGACGGACAGGGGGCTTCTACGAGCAGTACTTC. The rearrangement links TRBV11-2 to TRBJ2-7; TRBD1 matches 11 bases. The CDR3 has 14 residues. J gave up 3 bases and V 6 bases, and 4 bases lay outside the gene matches. Per the germline V gene, CDR1 is SGHAT and CDR2 is FQNNGV. The full variable domain, completed using reference TRBV11-2 and TRBJ2-7, is EAGVAQSPRYKIIEKRQSVAFWCNPISGHATLYWYQQILGQGPKLLIQFQNNGVVDDSQLPKDRFSAERLKGVDSTLKIQPAKLEDSAVYLCASRRTGGFYEQYFGPGTRLTVT.

The J gene is TRBJ1-6, the V gene TRBV6-5; tentative D call: TRBD1 (6 bases). CDR3 length: 12 amino acids. V was trimmed by 6 bases and J by 13 bases, leaving 13 bases between them. Germline CDR1 reads MNHEY; CDR2 reads SVGAGI. DNA for the CDR3: TGTGCCAGCAGCGACAGGTTTAGGCCCCTCCACTTT. This codes for CASSDRFRPLHF.

The rearrangement uses TRBV19 and TRBJ2-5; weak D call: TRBD1 (6 bases). Trimming left V 5 bases short and J 6 bases short, with 19 bases between. The CDR3 consists of 15 residues. Germline CDR1 is LNHDA and CDR2 is SQIVND (reference sequence). CDR3 coding DNA: TGTGCCAGTAGTGCGTCCCGGTCAGGGGCGAAGACCCAGTACTTC. Amino acids: CASSASRSGAKTQYF.

The gene calls are TRBV12-3 or TRBV12-4 and TRBJ2-2; D might be TRBD1 (5 bases). The CDR3 sequence is 13 residues long. V was pared by 6 bases and J by 0 bases, with 5 bases between. CDR3 residues: CASRTANTGELFF. As DNA, the CDR3 is TGTGCCAGCAGGACAGCGAACACCGGGGAGCTGTTTTTT.

This clone was counted only a few times. The chain has TRBV4-1 and TRBJ2-1; 8 nucleotides align to TRBD1. The CDR3 totals 14 residues. V was clipped by 4 bases and J by 6 bases; unmatched bases: 5. The germline CDR1 and CDR2 sequences are MGHRA and YSYEKL. CDR3 amino acids: CASSLQQGVNEQFF. For the CDR3, the DNA is TGCGCCAGCAGCCTACAACAGGGGGTCAATGAGCAGTTCTTC.

V and J are TRBV7-8 and TRBJ2-7, with D perhaps matching TRBD2 (7 bases). Trimming took 0 bases from V and 1 from J, leaving 13 bases between them. Germline CDR1 reads SGHVS; CDR2 reads FQNEAQ. CDR3 length: 16 amino acids. This CDR3 is CASSLAGGAASYEQYF. CDR3 DNA sequence: TGTGCCAGCAGCTTAGCGGGGGGGGCGGCTTCCTACGAGCAGTACTTC.

The V gene is TRBV7-9, the J gene TRBJ2-3, with TRBD2 matching over 10 bases. The CDR3 extends over 17 amino acids. Germline V gene data show CDR1 as SEHNR and CDR2 as FQNEAQ (reference sequence). V was clipped by 2 bases and J by 2 bases; unmatched bases: 7. CDR3 sequence: CASSLSRLAGATDTQYF. The DNA for the CDR3 is TGTGCCAGCAGCTTATCTCGGCTAGCGGGGGCCACAGATACGCAGTATTTT.

The chain couples TRBV29-1 to TRBJ1-1, with D possibly matching TRBD1 (6 bases). From germline, CDR1 is SQVTM and CDR2 ANQGSEA. This CDR3 has 13 amino acids. V was trimmed by 6 bases and J by 4 bases, leaving 15 bases between them. The CDR3 DNA reads as TGCAGCGTGGGCAGGGGCGGCCTCACTGAAGCTTTCTTT. Translated: CSVGRGGLTEAFF.

V is TRBV29-1 and J is TRBJ2-7; tentative D call: TRBD2 (6 bases). The CDR3 extends over 13 amino acids. Trimming left V 4 bases short and J 4 bases short, with 14 bases between. Germline V gene sequence: CDR1 SQVTM, CDR2 ANQGSEA. The CDR3 bases are TGCAGCGTTGCAAGGTGGGGGGATTACGAGCAGTACTTC. The encoded protein is CSVARWGDYEQYF.

The V call is TRBV19, the J call TRBJ2-1, with D possibly TRBD1 on 9 matching bases. Germline assignment: CDR1 LNHDA and CDR2 SQIVND (reference sequence). This CDR3 is 16 amino acids long. Trimming left V 5 bases short and J 14 bases short, with 28 bases between. The CDR3 is CASSPGRGQGGLIEFF. CDR3 in DNA: TGTGCCAGTAGTCCCGGGAGGGGACAGGGTGGACTAATAGAGTTCTTC.

This clone was counted a few times. The chain recombines TRBV3-1 (or the pseudogene TRBV3-2) with TRBJ1-6; a possible D gene is TRBD1 (6 bases). With 6 bases removed from V and 7 bases from J, the gap between germline ends came to 13 bases. In germline, CDR1 is LGHDT, CDR2 YNNKEL (reference sequence). The CDR3 spans 14 residues. CDR3 sequence: CASRPTTGNSPLHF. In nucleotides, the CDR3 is TGTGCCAGCAGGCCAACCACAGGGAATTCACCCCTCCACTTT.

This chain links TRBV25-1 with TRBJ2-4; 8 bases are a match to TRBD2. The CDR3 length is 14 residues. The V and J ends lost 3 bases and 6 bases, in that order; junction bases with no gene match: 4. From germline, CDR1 is MGHDK and CDR2 SYGVNS. Here the CDR3 DNA reads TGTGCCAGCAGTGACCGGGGGGGCGGAAACATTCAGTACTTC. Translation: CASSDRGGGNIQYF.

The chain joins TRBV27 to TRBJ2-6; D ambiguous. Germline assignment: CDR1 MNHEY and CDR2 SMNVEV (reference sequence). The germline V and J ends were trimmed by 5 bases and 4 bases, with 6 bases remaining between them. The CDR3 runs to 13 residues. CDR3 sequence reads: CASSMRGANVLTF. The CDR3 region has the DNA TGTGCCAGCAGTATGCGAGGGGCCAACGTCCTGACTTTC. The whole variable domain, remainder taken from reference TRBV27 and TRBJ2-6, is EAQVTQNPRYLITVTGKKLTVTCSQNMNHEYMSWYRQDPGLGLRQIYYSMNVEVTDKGDVPEGYKVSRKEKRNFPLILESPSPNQTSLYFCASSMRGANVLTFGAGSRLTVL.

This clone was counted between two and nine times. The rearrangement joins TRBV10-3 to TRBJ2-2; weak D call: TRBD2 (5 bases). The CDR3 extends over 16 amino acids. V gave up 0 bases and J gave up 6 bases, with 14 bases separating them. Germline V gene sequence: CDR1 ENHRY, CDR2 SYGVKD. CDR3 amino acids: CAISESRLDSAGELFF. The DNA of the CDR3 is TGTGCCATCAGTGAGTCGCGCTTGGACTCTGCCGGGGAGCTGTTTTTT.

The V call is TRBV30, the J call TRBJ1-2; TRBD1 agrees at 7 bases. The CDR3 loop spans 13 amino acids. Germline V CDR1 and CDR2: GTSNPN, SVGIG (reference sequence). J gave up 7 bases and V 1 base, and 6 bases lay outside the gene matches. CDR3 in amino acids: CAWSDRDRAGYTF. DNA for the CDR3: TGTGCCTGGAGTGACCGAGACAGGGCTGGCTACACCTTC. Together with reference TRBV30 and TRBJ1-2, the CDR3 gives the full variable domain: SQTIHQWPATLVQPVGSPLSLECTVEGTSNPNLYWYRQAAGRGLQLLFYSVGIGQISSEVPQNLSASRPQDRQFILSSKKLLLSDSGFYLCAWSDRDRAGYTFGSGTRLTVV.

The chain employs TRBV10-2 and TRBJ2-1, with 11 bases lining up with TRBD2. From germline, CDR1 is WSHSY and CDR2 SAAADI. There are 15 residues in the CDR3. The ends lost 4 bases at V and 7 bases at J; junction bases unmatched: 6. Here the CDR3 reads CASSATSGGGNEQFF. The CDR3 bases are TGCGCCAGCAGTGCAACTAGCGGGGGTGGGAATGAGCAGTTCTTC.

V gene TRBV5-6 combines with J gene TRBJ1-3; possible D gene TRBD1, 5 bases. This CDR3 is 16 amino acids long. The V end lost 1 base, the J end lost 2 bases, and 13 bases lay between the germline ends. Germline lookup yields CDR1 SGHDT and CDR2 YYEEEE. The DNA of the CDR3 is TGTGCCAGCAGCTTGCGAACAGGCAGACCTGGAAACACCATATATTTT. Its translation: CASSLRTGRPGNTIYF. The complete variable domain, with remaining parts taken from reference TRBV5-6 and TRBJ1-3, reads DAGVTQSPTHLIKTRGQQVTLRCSPKSGHDTVSWYQQALGQGPQFIFQYYEEEERQRGNFPDRFSGHQFPNYSSELNVNALLLGDSALYLCASSLRTGRPGNTIYFGEGSWLTVV.

The chain joins TRBV5-6 to TRBJ2-7; 7 bases match TRBD2. V was clipped by 2 bases and J by 6 bases; unmatched bases: 5. The CDR3 covers 13 residues. Germline CDR1 SGHDT, CDR2 YYEEEE. The CDR3 DNA follows: TGTGCCAGCAGCTTTGGGGGAGGGTCCGAGCAGTACTTC. It specifies CASSFGGGSEQYF.

The chain carries TRBV7-9 and TRBJ2-7, with TRBD1 matching over 8 bases. Germline V lookup: CDR1 SEHNR, CDR2 FQNEAQ (reference sequence). V shed 2 bases, J shed 2 bases, and the junction held 5 bases outside the gene matches. This CDR3 region has 15 residues. CDR3 residues: CASSLIAGGAYEQYF. CDR3 DNA: TGTGCCAGCAGCTTAATTGCAGGGGGCGCCTACGAGCAGTACTTC.

The gene calls are TRBV3-1 (or the pseudogene TRBV3-2) and TRBJ2-3, with 10 bases matching TRBD1. The CDR3 has 17 residues. J lost 4 bases, V lost 0 bases, and 7 bases had no gene match. Germline V gene data show CDR1 as LGHDT and CDR2 as YNNKEL (reference sequence). DNA for the CDR3: TGTGCCAGCAGCCAAGATAGAGGGACAGGGGAACCAGATACGCAGTATTTT. This sequence encodes CASSQDRGTGEPDTQYF.

V is TRBV2 and J is TRBJ2-1; D is unclear. Per the germline V gene, CDR1 is SNHLY and CDR2 is FYNNEI. The CDR3 is 13 amino acids. The ends were cut back, 7 bases at V and 4 bases at J, with 11 bases in the middle. CDR3 DNA sequence: TGTGCCAGCACCCAACAATCGTACAATGAGCAGTTCTTC. It translates to CASTQQSYNEQFF. The whole variable domain, remainder taken from reference TRBV2 and TRBJ2-1, is EPEVTQTPSHQVTQMGQEVILRCVPISNHLYFYWYRQILGQKVEFLVSFYNNEISEKSEIFDDQFSVERPDGSNFTLKIRSTKLEDSAMYFCASTQQSYNEQFFGPGTRLTVL.

The CDR3 coding sequence is TGTGCCAGCAGCTTCCCTCAGACTCTCTACAATGAGCAGTTCTTC. Translation: CASSFPQTLYNEQFF. The J gene is TRBJ2-1, the V gene TRBV5-4; D unclear. The CDR3 is made up of 15 amino acids. The V gene's germline CDR1 is SGHNT and CDR2 YYREEE (reference sequence). V was shortened by 2 bases and J by 3 bases, with 12 bases between the two germline ends.

This chain joins TRBV28 and TRBJ2-3; TRBD2 agrees at 8 bases. The CDR3 runs 15 residues. Germline lookup yields CDR1 MDHEN and CDR2 SYDVKM. V dropped 7 bases and J dropped 1; count of bases not matched to a gene: 7. The CDR3: CASTGQAGGTDTQYF. CDR3 bases: TGTGCCAGCACCGGCCAAGCGGGAGGCACAGATACGCAGTATTTT.

This rearrangement joins TRBV5-1 to TRBJ1-6, with 8 bases identical to TRBD1. The CDR3 length is 15 residues. With 4 bases clipped from V and 5 bases from J, the junction kept 5 bases outside the gene matches. Germline CDR1 and CDR2: SGHRS and YFSETQ. This CDR3 is CASSGGQGNNSPLHF. For the CDR3, the DNA is TGCGCCAGCAGCGGCGGACAGGGCAATAATTCACCCCTCCACTTT.

The chain links TRBV5-4 to TRBJ2-1; 8 positions match TRBD2. After removal of 0 bases from V and 6 bases from J, the junction contained 5 bases not matched to a gene. Germline lookup yields CDR1 SGHNT and CDR2 YYREEE (reference sequence). The CDR3 has 15 amino acids. The CDR3, as DNA: TGTGCCAGCAGCTTGGAGGCTAGCGGGCTCAATGAGCAGTTCTTC. Translation gives CASSLEASGLNEQFF.